This TCR beta chain comes out of a study of T-cell reconstitution after alpha-beta-depleted transplantation in children. The TCRbeta library incorporated unique molecular identifiers. TCRdb ran MiXCR on the PCR reads and lists one entry per CDR3 protein. The sample includes about 640,000 distinct CDR3 sequences, around 17% of them seen just once. Trimming took 6 bases from V and 7 from J; bases not matched to a gene: 11. Germline V gene lookup returns CDR1 LGHNA and CDR2 YNFKEQ. CDR3 length: 15 amino acids. The clonotype was recovered from a human donor who donated a stem cell graft to a child with acute myeloid leukemia. This material consisted of PBMCs from the stem cell graft donor, taken from the stem cell graft. The genes are TRBV4-2 and TRBJ2-3; 9 nucleotides match TRBD1. The CDR3 DNA reads TGTGCCAGCAGAGCGGGACAGGGAGAAGTAAATACGCAGTATTTT. Translation: CASRAGQGEVNTQYF.